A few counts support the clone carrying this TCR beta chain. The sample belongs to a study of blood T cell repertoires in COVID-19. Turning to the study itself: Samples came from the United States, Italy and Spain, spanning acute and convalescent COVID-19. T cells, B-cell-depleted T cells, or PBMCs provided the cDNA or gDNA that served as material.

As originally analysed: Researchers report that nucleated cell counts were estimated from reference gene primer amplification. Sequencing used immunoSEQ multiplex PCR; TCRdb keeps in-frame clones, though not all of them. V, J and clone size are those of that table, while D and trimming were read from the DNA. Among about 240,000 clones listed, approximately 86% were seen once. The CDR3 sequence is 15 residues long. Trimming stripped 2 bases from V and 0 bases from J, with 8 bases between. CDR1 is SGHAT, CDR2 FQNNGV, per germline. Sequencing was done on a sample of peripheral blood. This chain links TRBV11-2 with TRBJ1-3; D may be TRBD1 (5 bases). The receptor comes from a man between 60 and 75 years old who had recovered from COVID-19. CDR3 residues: CASSLTGRSGNTIYF. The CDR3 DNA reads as TGTGCCAGCAGCTTAACAGGACGCTCTGGAAACACCATATATTTT.